Listed here are 13 T cell receptor beta chains from one sample, sequenced in a study of early T cells in non-severe SARS-CoV-2 infection. TCRdb reprocessed the 5' RACE reads via MiXCR and lists one record per CDR3 protein. Among about 80,000 distinct CDR3 sequences listed, about 11% were seen once. Sequenced input: whole blood. The receptors derive from an adult who was a healthcare worker with PCR-confirmed SARS-CoV-2 infection or an uninfected control (not recorded which).

This clonotype was seen at least ten times. The chain recombines TRBV5-6 with TRBJ1-1; no definite D call. Germline V gene sequence: CDR1 SGHDT, CDR2 YYEEEE. Deletions cut 1 base from V and 0 bases from J, with 16 bases between. The CDR3 consists of 17 residues. In DNA, the CDR3 is TGTGCCAGCAGCTTGAGCACAACCCGTCCTATGAACACTGAAGCTTTCTTT. It encodes CASSLSTTRPMNTEAFF.

This clonotype was found many times. The chain links TRBV10-3 to TRBJ2-3; TRBD1 matches at 7 bases. The junction had 10 bases not matched to a gene; V was cut back by 6 bases and J by 4 bases. Per germline, CDR1 ENHRY and CDR2 SYGVKD. The CDR3 covers 15 residues. The DNA of the CDR3 is TGTGCCATCAGCGCCGAACTAGGGACAGCAGATACGCAGTATTTT. Translating it yields CAISAELGTADTQYF.

The V and J genes are TRBV7-8 and TRBJ2-7, with TRBD1 as a possible D gene (5 bases). The CDR3 is 14 residues long. The germline V gene encodes CDR1 SGHVS and CDR2 FQNEAQ. The ends were cut back, 7 bases at V and 0 bases at J, with 13 bases in the middle. The CDR3, as DNA: TGTGCCAGCATCCTCTTGGACACCTCCTACGAGCAGTACTTC. It codes for CASILLDTSYEQYF.

This clonotype was seen just once. This chain's CDR3 is CASSPWTTNPLNTDTQYF. The CDR3 bases are TGTGCCAGCAGTCCTTGGACTACCAACCCCCTTAACACAGATACGCAGTATTTT. J is TRBJ2-3 and V is TRBV6-5; TRBD2 might be the D (6 bases). Trimming took off 5 bases at V and 2 bases at J, with 23 bases between the two ends. The CDR3 is 18 residues long. Germline lookup yields CDR1 MNHEY and CDR2 SVGAGI.

This clonotype was counted at least ten times. The V gene is TRBV2, the J gene TRBJ2-3, with 9 nucleotides matching TRBD2. The CDR3 consists of 15 residues. The V segment lost 5 bases and the J segment 5 bases; nucleotides outside the gene matches: 8. Germline V gene lookup returns CDR1 SNHLY and CDR2 FYNNEI. CDR3 residues: CASSQGAGGEDTQYF. The CDR3 region has the DNA TGTGCCAGCAGTCAAGGAGCGGGGGGTGAAGATACGCAGTATTTT. Full variable domain (missing parts from reference TRBV2 and TRBJ2-3): EPEVTQTPSHQVTQMGQEVILRCVPISNHLYFYWYRQILGQKVEFLVSFYNNEISEKSEIFDDQFSVERPDGSNFTLKIRSTKLEDSAMYFCASSQGAGGEDTQYFGPGTRLTVL.

This clonotype was counted at least ten times. The rearrangement uses TRBV21-1 and TRBJ2-3. TRBV21-1 is flagged as a pseudogene. This CDR3 contains 14 residues. The CDR3 DNA reads TGTGCCAGCAGCAAAGTCACGGGCACAGATACGCAGTATTTT. As protein: CASSKVTGTDTQYF.

In its sample, this clonotype was seen many times. The chain employs TRBV14 and TRBJ2-7, with a tentative D call TRBD2 (5 bases). CDR1 and CDR2 (germline): SGHDN, FVKESK. The length of the CDR3 is 11 residues. V dropped 1 base and J dropped 9 bases, with 7 bases sitting between them. Written as DNA, the CDR3 is TGTGCCAGCAGCCAAGCCGAGGGGCAGTACTTC. This gives the protein CASSQAEGQYF.

This clonotype appeared a few times. V and J are TRBV5-4 and TRBJ2-3; possibly TRBD1 or TRBD2 for D (6 bases each). The length of the CDR3 is 15 residues. Between the trimmed V and J ends, which lost 2 bases and 2 bases, there was a span of 12 bases. Germline V gene lookup returns CDR1 SGHNT and CDR2 YYREEE (reference sequence). This chain's CDR3 is CASSFRGGPTDTQYF. CDR3 DNA sequence: TGTGCCAGCAGCTTCAGAGGGGGGCCCACAGATACGCAGTATTTT.

This clonotype showed up many times. The rearrangement joins TRBV2 to TRBJ2-5, with D uncertain. Germline CDR1 and CDR2: SNHLY and FYNNEI. V was cut by 6 bases and J by 0 bases, with 26 bases left in between. This CDR3 is 19 amino acids long. CDR3 bases: TGTGCCAGCAGAACCGGACCACAGCAAATTGTAAATAACCAAGAGACCCAGTACTTC. This gives the protein CASRTGPQQIVNNQETQYF.

This chain uses TRBV15 with TRBJ1-6, with 9 bases fitting TRBD1. Per germline, CDR1 LNHNV and CDR2 YYDKDF (reference sequence). With V trimmed by 2 bases and J by 6 bases, 5 bases remained unmatched. CDR3 size: 16 residues. CDR3 nucleotide sequence: TGTGCCACCAGCAGACCCACAGGGGGCTCTAATTCACCCCTCCACTTT. It specifies CATSRPTGGSNSPLHF.

This clonotype has at least ten counts. V and J are TRBV7-3 and TRBJ2-3, with 8 bases lining up with TRBD2. Losses at the gene ends were 1 base for V and 2 bases for J; bases not matched to a gene: 2. This CDR3 is built from 15 residues. Germline lookup yields CDR1 SGHTA and CDR2 FQGTGA. CDR3 sequence: CASSLKRGNTDTQYF. The DNA of the CDR3 is TGTGCCAGCAGCTTAAAGCGGGGGAACACAGATACGCAGTATTTT.

This clonotype was seen ten or more times. The V call is TRBV7-2, the J call TRBJ1-1; no clear D gene. Germline loops: CDR1 SGHTA, CDR2 FQGNSA. The CDR3 contains 16 residues. Trimming cost V 5 bases and J 0 bases, with 16 bases left between them. The CDR3 loop is CASSQVWGVVNTEAFF. The CDR3 coding sequence is TGTGCCAGCAGCCAGGTTTGGGGTGTGGTGAACACTGAAGCTTTCTTT.

This clonotype was seen many times. The chain employs TRBV7-8 and TRBJ2-3; possible D gene TRBD1, 5 bases. The CDR3 extends over 14 amino acids. V was clipped by 1 base and J by 4 bases, with 9 bases between them. Germline V gives CDR1 SGHVS, CDR2 FQNEAQ. The CDR3 region has the DNA TGTGCCAGCAGCTTAGGACAGATCGCAGATACGCAGTATTTT. Protein sequence: CASSLGQIADTQYF. Full variable domain (missing parts from reference TRBV7-8 and TRBJ2-3): GAGVSQSPRYKVAKRGQDVALRCDPISGHVSLFWYQQALGQGPEFLTYFQNEAQLDKSGLPSDRFFAERPEGSVSTLKIQRTQQEDSAVYLCASSLGQIADTQYFGPGTRLTVL.